This passage covers 26 T cell receptor beta chains from one sample sequenced in a study of blood T cell repertoires in COVID-19. The data were produced by immunoSEQ multiplex PCR, yet TCRdb's version contains in-frame clones alone and is incomplete. The sample contains about 160,000 clones, roughly 91% of which appear only once. Material for sequencing was peripheral blood. The receptors were sampled from a young man with acute or convalescent COVID-19.

This sequence joins TRBV19 and TRBJ1-6, with 7 positions matching TRBD1. Germline V gene lookup returns CDR1 LNHDA and CDR2 SQIVND (reference sequence). V dropped 3 bases and J dropped 5; count of bases not matched to a gene: 4. CDR3 length equals 15 residues. The CDR3 protein is CASSIVQGNNSPLHF. The CDR3 DNA reads as TGTGCCAGTAGTATTGTACAGGGGAATAATTCACCCCTCCACTTT.

The V gene is TRBV20-1, the J gene TRBJ1-1; tentative D call: TRBD1 (6 bases). This CDR3 has 11 residues. Germline V gene data show CDR1 as DFQATT and CDR2 as SNEGSKA (reference sequence). The DNA for the CDR3 is TGCATCGTTGGAGGGGGGGAGGAAGCTTTCTTT. It is translated as CIVGGGEEAFF.

The J gene is TRBJ1-2, the V gene TRBV2; D unresolved. Germline CDR1 is SNHLY and CDR2 is FYNNEI. The length of the CDR3 is 14 residues. With 1 base removed from V and 8 bases from J, the gap between germline ends came to 14 bases. The CDR3 loop is CASSEVVKEGGYTF. The CDR3 nucleotides read TGTGCCAGCAGTGAAGTGGTAAAGGAGGGAGGCTACACCTTC.

V and J are TRBV18 and TRBJ1-2; 9 bases line up with TRBD1. CDR3 length equals 14 residues. Germline V gives CDR1 KGHSH, CDR2 LQKENI. Losses at the gene ends were 6 bases for V and 1 base for J; bases not matched to a gene: 3. The CDR3 here is CASSRTGDNYGYTF. CDR3 bases: TGTGCCAGCTCCCGGACAGGGGATAACTATGGCTACACCTTC.

CDR3 coding DNA: TGTGCCAGCAGCTTTAAGGGGGAGTATAGCACTGAAGCTTTCTTT. This sequence encodes CASSFKGEYSTEAFF. The chain recombines TRBV5-6 with TRBJ1-1, with D perhaps TRBD1 (6 bases). The CDR3 is made up of 15 amino acids. From germline, CDR1 is SGHDT and CDR2 YYEEEE. The V and J ends lost 2 bases and 4 bases respectively, with 15 bases between them.

V gene TRBV5-1 combines with J gene TRBJ1-4; the D gene is possibly TRBD1 (5 bases). The germline V gene encodes CDR1 SGHRS and CDR2 YFSETQ. The length of the CDR3 is 14 residues. V gave up 5 bases and J gave up 4 bases, with 12 bases separating them. In DNA form, the CDR3 reads TGCGCCAGCAGTTCTAGGGGTGGTAATGAAAAACTGTTTTTT. The encoded protein is CASSSRGGNEKLFF.

CDR3 loop: CASSITGVGETQYF. The CDR3 region has the DNA TGTGCCAGTTCTATTACAGGGGTGGGAGAGACCCAGTACTTC. The chain couples TRBV19 to TRBJ2-5; 7 bases agree with TRBD1. This CDR3 is 14 amino acids long. V lost 8 bases to trimming and J lost 4 bases; unmatched junction nucleotides: 10. Germline V gene sequence: CDR1 LNHDA, CDR2 SQIVND (reference sequence).

The chain joins TRBV12-3 or TRBV12-4 to TRBJ2-1, with a weak D call TRBD2 (6 bases). V was pared by 6 bases and J by 4 bases, with 7 bases between. This CDR3 is built from 12 residues. The CDR3 protein is CASRTSYNEQFF. The CDR3 DNA sequence: TGTGCCAGCAGGACTAGTTACAATGAGCAGTTCTTC.

V usage is TRBV10-1 and J usage is TRBJ2-1; 8 bases fit TRBD2. The CDR3 length is 15 residues. Looked up from germline, CDR1 is WNHNN and CDR2 is SYGVQD (reference sequence). V shed 3 bases, J shed 12 bases, and the junction held 13 bases outside the gene matches. In DNA, the CDR3 is TGCGCCAGCAGTGATGTGGCGAGCGGGAGCATCGGGCAGTTCTTC. Encoded protein: CASSDVASGSIGQFF.

The chain is built from TRBV3-1 (or the pseudogene TRBV3-2) and TRBJ1-2; a possible D gene is TRBD1 (6 bases). The germline V gene has CDR1 LGHDT and CDR2 YNNKEL (reference sequence). The V and J ends lost 4 bases and 5 bases respectively, with 14 bases between them. The CDR3 is 14 amino acids. Here the CDR3 reads CASSPGQLAYGYTF. The CDR3 coding sequence is TGTGCCAGCAGCCCTGGACAGCTCGCTTATGGCTACACCTTC.

CDR3: CAITPGGGSTDTQYF. CDR3 DNA: TGTGCCATCACCCCTGGGGGGGGTTCCACAGATACGCAGTATTTT. The chain has TRBV10-3 and TRBJ2-3; 7 bases agree with TRBD2. The germline gives CDR1 ENHRY, CDR2 SYGVKD. CDR3 length: 15 amino acids. Trimming at V came to 7 bases and at J to 2 bases, leaving 9 bases not matched to a gene.

The chain joins TRBV6-5 to TRBJ1-2; tentatively, D is TRBD1 (5 bases). From germline, CDR1 is MNHEY and CDR2 SVGAGI. Trimming stripped 5 bases from V and 4 bases from J, with 11 bases between. The CDR3 loop spans 13 amino acids. The CDR3 protein is CASSPDSRYGYTF. As DNA, the CDR3 is TGTGCCAGCAGTCCTGACAGCCGCTATGGCTACACCTTC.

The genes are TRBV6-6 and TRBJ1-2; tentatively, D is TRBD1 (5 bases). The CDR3 spans 13 residues. Per the germline V gene, CDR1 is MNHNY and CDR2 is SVGAGI (reference sequence). Between the trimmed V and J ends, which lost 6 bases and 5 bases, there was a span of 13 bases. CDR3 sequence: CASSPGHLYGYTF. In DNA, the CDR3 is TGTGCCAGCAGCCCCGGACACCTTTATGGCTACACCTTC.

The chain has TRBV25-1 and TRBJ1-2; 11 nucleotides agree with TRBD1. Germline V gene sequence: CDR1 MGHDK, CDR2 SYGVNS. This CDR3 spans 16 amino acids. With 0 bases clipped from V and 8 bases from J, the junction kept 8 bases outside the gene matches. The CDR3 DNA follows: TGTGCCAGCAGTGAATATACCGCGGACAGGGGGCAAGGCTACACCTTC. As protein: CASSEYTADRGQGYTF.

The chain combines TRBV10-3 with TRBJ2-1, with 8 bases identical to TRBD2. Germline V lookup: CDR1 ENHRY, CDR2 SYGVKD. J was trimmed by 3 bases and V by 4 bases; bases with no gene match: 11. The CDR3 runs to 17 residues. CDR3 sequence: CAISGQAGGNLYNEQFF. The CDR3 DNA reads TGTGCCATCAGTGGCCAGGCGGGGGGCAACCTCTACAATGAGCAGTTCTTC.

The V gene is TRBV6-5, the J gene TRBJ1-2, with D unresolved. The V gene's germline CDR1 is MNHEY and CDR2 SVGAGI. The CDR3 is 10 amino acids. V gave up 11 bases and J gave up 3 bases, with 7 bases separating them. This CDR3 is CASAHYGYTF. The CDR3 bases are TGTGCCTCAGCGCACTATGGCTACACCTTC.

This rearrangement joins TRBV14 to TRBJ1-6; no reliable D call. CDR3 length: 14 residues. Deletions cut 0 bases from V and 12 bases from J, with 12 bases between. CDR1 is SGHDN and CDR2 is FVKESK in the germline V gene. The CDR3 loop reads CASSQDWAEGPLHF. The CDR3 DNA is TGTGCCAGCAGCCAAGATTGGGCAGAAGGACCCCTCCACTTT.

The chain combines TRBV4-1 with TRBJ2-7; no reliable D call. The CDR3 is 13 residues long. Germline CDR1 and CDR2: MGHRA and YSYEKL. V was clipped by 4 bases and J by 1 base, with 8 bases between them. CDR3 sequence: CASSPLESYEQYF. For the CDR3, the DNA is TGCGCCAGCAGCCCGTTGGAGTCCTACGAGCAGTACTTC.

The chain is built from TRBV24-1 and TRBJ2-7; 11 nucleotides align to TRBD1. Germline V gene lookup returns CDR1 KGHDR and CDR2 SFDVKD. V was pared by 7 bases and J by 3 bases, with 10 bases of the junction left unmatched. The CDR3 runs 16 residues. CDR3 sequence (DNA): TGTGCCACCAGCGGAGGGCCGGGACAGGGGGACTACGAGCAGTACTTC. Residues: CATSGGPGQGDYEQYF.

This chain links TRBV5-1 with TRBJ2-3; tentative D call: TRBD2 (5 bases). Per the germline V gene, CDR1 is SGHRS and CDR2 is YFSETQ. This CDR3 has 17 amino acids. Deletions cut 4 bases from V and 0 bases from J, with 18 bases between. The CDR3 DNA follows: TGCGCCAGCAGCCCCCCTACGGGGTCTTCTAGCACAGATACGCAGTATTTT. Its protein product is CASSPPTGSSSTDTQYF. Combining the CDR3 with reference TRBV5-1 and TRBJ2-3 gives the whole variable domain KAGVTQTPRYLIKTRGQQVTLSCSPISGHRSVSWYQQTPGQGLQFLFEYFSETQRNKGNFPGRFSGRQFSNSRSEMNVSTLELGDSALYLCASSPPTGSSSTDTQYFGPGTRLTVL.

This clone was counted only a few times. The gene calls are TRBV4-1 and TRBJ2-1; 8 bases align to TRBD2. With 4 bases clipped from V and 3 bases from J, the junction kept 8 bases outside the gene matches. CDR3 length: 16 amino acids. The V gene's germline CDR1 is MGHRA and CDR2 YSYEKL. CDR3 loop: CASSPHAGGGYNEQFF. The CDR3 nucleotides read TGCGCCAGCAGCCCCCACGCGGGAGGAGGCTACAATGAGCAGTTCTTC.

About this clone itself: The junction departs from the called germline gene at one end, perhaps through a read error. The chain uses TRBV27 and TRBJ1-1, with a weak D call TRBD1 (5 bases). CDR1 and CDR2 from the germline V gene are MNHEY and SMNVEV (reference sequence). This CDR3 comprises 14 residues. The CDR3 DNA reads as TGTGCCAGCATCTTAAGGGGAAGGAACGCTGAAGCTTTCTTT. Encoded protein: CASILRGRNAEAFF.

In DNA form, the CDR3 reads TGTGCCAGCAGAGAGACAGGGAACCCTTCCTACGAGCAGTACTTC. It translates to CASRETGNPSYEQYF. J is TRBJ2-7 and V is TRBV6-5, with 7 bases lining up with TRBD1. The V segment lost 6 bases and the J segment 1 base; nucleotides outside the gene matches: 9. Per germline, CDR1 MNHEY and CDR2 SVGAGI. This CDR3 has 15 amino acids.

The chain is built from TRBV19 and TRBJ1-1, with D possibly matching TRBD1 (5 bases). Per germline, CDR1 LNHDA and CDR2 SQIVND (reference sequence). The CDR3 has 14 residues. Trimming cost V 3 bases and J 5 bases, with 13 bases left between them. Written as DNA, the CDR3 is TGTGCCAGTAGTATGGCGGGGGTACCAACTGAAGCTTTCTTT. Protein: CASSMAGVPTEAFF.

This chain links TRBV12-3 or TRBV12-4 with TRBJ1-1; TRBD1 agrees at 7 bases. The CDR3 totals 13 residues. J gave up 8 bases and V 6 bases, and 9 bases lay outside the gene matches. This CDR3 is CASRRKTGREAFF. The CDR3 nucleotides are TGTGCCAGCAGACGGAAGACAGGGCGAGAAGCTTTCTTT.

This chain connects TRBV7-2 to TRBJ2-3; D gene ambiguous. The germline V and J ends were trimmed by 4 bases and 5 bases, with 7 bases remaining between them. This CDR3 contains 12 residues. Per germline, CDR1 SGHTA and CDR2 FQGNSA. The CDR3: CASSSTGDTQYF. The CDR3, as DNA: TGTGCCAGCAGCTCCACCGGAGATACGCAGTATTTT.